The 27 T cell receptor beta chains below come from one sample, sequenced in a study of blood T cells in healthy people across ages. PCR was performed a second time for roughly 6 to 12 cycles using a sample-barcoded 5' primer and a J-beta primer mix. In TCRdb, the 5' RACE reads were re-called with MiXCR into one record per CDR3 protein. The sample shows roughly 1,800,000 distinct CDR3 sequences, around 48% of them seen only once. Sequences were obtained from blood. These TCRs come from a woman aged 40 to 50 in good health.

The sample holds one count of this clonotype. This chain connects TRBV7-2 to TRBJ2-1; D ambiguous. The germline V and J ends were trimmed by 1 base and 6 bases, with 4 bases remaining between them. This CDR3 spans 12 amino acids. The germline gives CDR1 SGHTA, CDR2 FQGNSA. DNA for the CDR3: TGTGCCAGCAGCTTAGAAATCAATGAGCAGTTCTTC. This translates into CASSLEINEQFF.

V is TRBV7-6 and J is TRBJ2-7; D possibly matches TRBD1 or TRBD2 (5 bases each). The end of the DNA is better explained by TRBJ2-4, so the J call may be wrong. Germline V gene lookup returns CDR1 SGHVS and CDR2 FNYEAQ. The CDR3 has 14 residues. The CDR3 sequence: CASSVSAGTNIQYF. The CDR3 DNA reads TGTGCCAGCAGCGTAAGTGCAGGGACCAACATTCAGTACTTC.

V usage is TRBV27 and J usage is TRBJ2-3; D gene unclear. Germline V gene lookup returns CDR1 MNHEY and CDR2 SMNVEV (reference sequence). V was cut by 4 bases and J by 0 bases, with 11 bases left in between. The CDR3 contains 15 residues. Here the CDR3 DNA reads TGTGCCAGCAGTTCTCAGGCTCCTAGCACAGATACGCAGTATTTT. Amino acid sequence: CASSSQAPSTDTQYF.

The chain links TRBV5-1 to TRBJ2-5, with a tentative D call TRBD1 (6 bases). Germline V gene data show CDR1 as SGHRS and CDR2 as YFSETQ. The CDR3 sequence is 15 residues long. The V end was cut by 4 bases, the J end by 4 bases, with 17 bases between. CDR3 region: CASSPGTPRGETQYF. CDR3 in DNA: TGCGCCAGCAGCCCTGGGACACCCAGGGGAGAGACCCAGTACTTC. Supplemented by reference TRBV5-1 and TRBJ2-5, the full variable domain reads KAGVTQTPRYLIKTRGQQVTLSCSPISGHRSVSWYQQTPGQGLQFLFEYFSETQRNKGNFPGRFSGRQFSNSRSEMNVSTLELGDSALYLCASSPGTPRGETQYFGPGTRLLVL.

This clonotype was detected a few times. V gene TRBV7-6 combines with J gene TRBJ1-6, with 9 bases that match TRBD1. The CDR3 totals 16 residues. Trimming cost V 0 bases and J 4 bases; bases outside gene matches: 1. Germline V gene lookup returns CDR1 SGHVS and CDR2 FNYEAQ. CDR3 in DNA: TGTGCCAGCAGCTTAGCCGGACAGGGGTATAATTCACCCCTCCACTTT. Protein product: CASSLAGQGYNSPLHF. The complete variable domain, with remaining parts taken from reference TRBV7-6 and TRBJ1-6, reads GAGVSQSPRYKVTKRGQDVALRCDPISGHVSLYWYRQALGQGPEFLTYFNYEAQQDKSGLPNDRFSAERPEGSISTLTIQRTEQRDSAMYRCASSLAGQGYNSPLHFGNGTRLTVT.

The CDR3 nucleotides are TGTGCCAGCATTCCGGCGGACCTGACCCCTAGCACAGATACGCAGTATTTT. This sequence encodes CASIPADLTPSTDTQYF. The chain has TRBV7-9 and TRBJ2-3, with no clear D. The CDR3 has 17 residues. Germline V lookup: CDR1 SEHNR, CDR2 FQNEAQ (reference sequence). The ends were cut back, 7 bases at V and 0 bases at J, with 20 bases in the middle.

This clonotype has only a few counts. The genes are TRBV27 and TRBJ1-2, with D perhaps matching TRBD1 (5 bases). Per germline, CDR1 MNHEY and CDR2 SMNVEV (reference sequence). The CDR3 is made up of 14 amino acids. Trimming took off 0 bases at V and 2 bases at J, with 7 bases between the two ends. In DNA, the CDR3 is TGTGCCAGCAGTTTATCGGGACCGAACTATGGCTACACCTTC. It encodes CASSLSGPNYGYTF.

To note about this clonotype: At one of its ends the junction is not consistent with the germline gene, which may arise from a read error. The chain uses TRBV6-2 or TRBV6-3 and TRBJ2-1, with 10 bases fitting TRBD1. The CDR3 consists of 16 residues. CDR1 MNHEY and CDR2 SVGEGT come from the germline V gene. CDR3 region: CASSYLGQGNYDEQFF. The CDR3 DNA follows: TGTGCCAGCAGTTACTTGGGACAGGGGAACTACGATGAGCAGTTCTTC.

This clonotype turned up a few times. This chain uses TRBV7-2 with TRBJ1-2; perhaps TRBD1 as D (5 bases). This CDR3 spans 15 amino acids. Germline CDR1 SGHTA, CDR2 FQGNSA. V was trimmed by 4 bases and J by 8 bases, leaving 20 bases between them. The CDR3 region has the DNA TGTGCCAGCAGCTCAGCCGAGACAGCAGTAAAGGGCTACACCTTC. It translates to CASSSAETAVKGYTF.

This clonotype came up a few times. The rearrangement uses TRBV7-2 and TRBJ2-5; 8 bases map to TRBD1. J gave up 5 bases and V 1 base, and 6 bases lay outside the gene matches. The CDR3 is 15 residues long. The V gene's germline CDR1 is SGHTA and CDR2 FQGNSA. In nucleotides, the CDR3 is TGTGCCAGCAGCTTAGGACAGGGGCGCTCGGAGACCCAGTACTTC. Translation gives CASSLGQGRSETQYF. The full variable domain, completed using reference TRBV7-2 and TRBJ2-5, is GAGVSQSPSNKVTEKGKDVELRCDPISGHTALYWYRQSLGQGLEFLIYFQGNSAPDKSGLPSDRFSAERTGGSVSTLTIQRTQQEDSAVYLCASSLGQGRSETQYFGPGTRLLVL.

The V and J genes are TRBV6-6 and TRBJ2-4; no definite D call. TRBJ2-7 matches the DNA end more closely, so the J call is doubtful. Germline V gene sequence: CDR1 MNHNY, CDR2 SVGAGI (reference sequence). This CDR3 has 12 residues. DNA of the CDR3: TGTGCCAGCATGAGACAAACCTACGAGCAGTACTTC. Its protein is CASMRQTYEQYF.

This chain joins TRBV5-1 and TRBJ2-1, with no clear D. The germline V gene encodes CDR1 SGHRS and CDR2 YFSETQ. Trimming pared 1 base from V and 3 bases from J, leaving 8 bases between. This CDR3 spans 14 amino acids. CDR3 DNA: TGCGCCAGCAGCTTGATCCCTAGCTACAATGAGCAGTTCTTC. Translating gives CASSLIPSYNEQFF. Using reference TRBV5-1 and TRBJ2-1 for the parts outside the CDR3, the full variable domain is KAGVTQTPRYLIKTRGQQVTLSCSPISGHRSVSWYQQTPGQGLQFLFEYFSETQRNKGNFPGRFSGRQFSNSRSEMNVSTLELGDSALYLCASSLIPSYNEQFFGPGTRLTVL.

The rearrangement uses TRBV27 and TRBJ1-2, with 7 bases identical to TRBD1. Trimming took 3 bases from V and 3 from J; bases not matched to a gene: 16. Germline lookup yields CDR1 MNHEY and CDR2 SMNVEV (reference sequence). CDR3 size: 18 residues. The CDR3 here is CASSFFPPGRDRDYGYTF. The CDR3 nucleotides are TGTGCCAGCAGTTTCTTCCCACCAGGCCGGGACAGAGACTATGGCTACACCTTC.

V and J are TRBV5-1 and TRBJ1-4; unclear D gene. V lost 2 bases, J lost 8 bases, and 10 bases lay in between. CDR3 length: 13 residues. In germline, CDR1 is SGHRS, CDR2 YFSETQ. The CDR3 sequence is CASSFAPREKLFF. DNA for the CDR3: TGCGCCAGCAGCTTCGCCCCCAGAGAAAAACTGTTTTTT.

In this sample, this clonotype turned up a few times. V usage is TRBV7-2 and J usage is TRBJ1-5; no reliable D call. This CDR3 is 14 amino acids long. Trimming took off 4 bases at V and 11 bases at J, with 18 bases between the two ends. CDR1 and CDR2 from the germline V gene are SGHTA and FQGNSA. This CDR3 reads CASSSGRPLSAQHF. CDR3 in DNA: TGTGCCAGCAGCTCGGGCCGACCGCTCTCAGCCCAGCATTTT.

The J gene is TRBJ2-1, the V gene TRBV7-2, with 9 bases matching TRBD1. The DNA end lines up better with TRBJ2-7; the J call may be wrong. The CDR3 is 17 residues long. Germline V CDR1 and CDR2: SGHTA, FQGNSA. In DNA form, the CDR3 reads TGTGCCAGCAGCCCTTCGCCCGGGACAGGGTTTAGAAATGAGCAGTACTTC. It yields the protein CASSPSPGTGFRNEQYF.

There are a few counts of this clonotype. One end of the junction does not line up with germline, which may come from a read error. The chain links TRBV4-1 to TRBJ1-2; 8 bases map to TRBD1. CDR1 and CDR2 (germline): MGHRA, YSYEKL. This CDR3 has 14 amino acids. CDR3 coding DNA: TGTGCCAGCAGCCAAGGGACAGGTCTTTATGGCTACACCTTC. Its protein product is CASSQGTGLYGYTF.

The chain is built from TRBV27 and TRBJ2-6, with TRBD2 as a possible D gene (5 bases). Trimming cost V 1 base and J 0 bases, with 10 bases left between them. This CDR3 spans 17 amino acids. Germline CDR1 reads MNHEY; CDR2 reads SMNVEV (reference sequence). CDR3 coding DNA: TGTGCCAGCAGTTTATACCGGGGTAGCTCTGGGGCCAACGTCCTGACTTTC. This translates into CASSLYRGSSGANVLTF.

The chain links TRBV7-2 to TRBJ1-1; D uncertain. The CDR3 contains 13 residues. V shed 2 bases and J shed 5 bases, with 9 bases lying between them. The germline gives CDR1 SGHTA, CDR2 FQGNSA. CDR3 sequence (DNA): TGTGCCAGCAGCTTAATTGGGAGAACTGAAGCTTTCTTT. Translated, it gives CASSLIGRTEAFF.

The table lists this clonotype with a count of one. The V call is TRBV6-1, the J call TRBJ2-7; 7 nucleotides agree with TRBD1. Germline V gene data show CDR1 as MNHNS and CDR2 as SASEGT. V shed 7 bases and J 2 bases; nucleotides not matched to a gene: 8. The CDR3 is 14 amino acids. The CDR3 sequence: CASNIGTVTYEQYF. The CDR3 DNA reads as TGTGCCAGCAATATCGGGACAGTGACCTACGAGCAGTACTTC.

This chain connects TRBV7-2 to TRBJ2-7, with unresolved D. Trimming cost V 1 base and J 3 bases, with 7 bases left between them. There are 13 residues in the CDR3. The germline gives CDR1 SGHTA, CDR2 FQGNSA. DNA for the CDR3: TGTGCCAGCAGCTTAGAATGGAGCTACGAGCAGTACTTC. Protein sequence: CASSLEWSYEQYF.

This clonotype has a handful of counts. The CDR3 spells CASSLRLAGSYNEQFF. DNA for the CDR3: TGTGCCAGCAGTCTAAGACTAGCAGGCTCCTACAATGAGCAGTTCTTC. V and J are TRBV2 and TRBJ2-1; TRBD2 aligns across 7 bases. CDR1 is SNHLY and CDR2 is FYNNEI in the germline V gene. V shed 5 bases, J shed 0 bases, and the junction held 7 bases outside the gene matches. There are 16 residues in the CDR3. The whole variable domain, remainder taken from reference TRBV2 and TRBJ2-1, is EPEVTQTPSHQVTQMGQEVILRCVPISNHLYFYWYRQILGQKVEFLVSFYNNEISEKSEIFDDQFSVERPDGSNFTLKIRSTKLEDSAMYFCASSLRLAGSYNEQFFGPGTRLTVL.

This clonotype was observed a handful of times. This sequence joins TRBV20-1 and TRBJ2-7; maybe TRBD1 (5 bases). Trimming removed 5 bases at V and 3 bases at J, with 11 bases between. Germline V gene lookup returns CDR1 DFQATT and CDR2 SNEGSKA (reference sequence). This CDR3 is built from 12 residues. This CDR3 is CSACKGVYEQYF. In DNA form, the CDR3 reads TGCAGTGCTTGTAAAGGGGTCTACGAGCAGTACTTC.

This chain connects TRBV7-6 to TRBJ2-3; TRBD2 aligns across 9 bases. The CDR3 runs 16 residues. The germline V gene encodes CDR1 SGHVS and CDR2 FNYEAQ. The V and J ends lost 5 bases and 2 bases, in that order; junction bases with no gene match: 8. The chain's CDR3 is CASSPAAGGPTDTQYF. The CDR3 DNA sequence: TGTGCCAGCAGCCCCGCGGCGGGGGGGCCCACAGATACGCAGTATTTT.

The chain has TRBV20-1 and TRBJ2-5, with D maybe TRBD2 (6 bases). Between the trimmed V and J ends, which lost 4 bases and 1 base, there was a span of 19 bases. CDR3 length: 16 amino acids. Germline CDR1 and CDR2: DFQATT and SNEGSKA (reference sequence). The CDR3 nucleotides read TGCAGTGCTACCGAAGGGGTAGCGCGGGGCCAAGAGACCCAGTACTTC. Translating gives CSATEGVARGQETQYF.

The rearrangement links TRBV12-3 or TRBV12-4 to TRBJ2-5; 11 nucleotides line up with TRBD1. The CDR3 has 16 residues. The ends lost 0 bases at V and 5 bases at J; junction bases unmatched: 5. CDR3 coding DNA: TGTGCCAGCAGTTTAGCGTCGGGACAGGGGGGTGAGACCCAGTACTTC. This gives the protein CASSLASGQGGETQYF.

The rearrangement joins TRBV6-4 to TRBJ2-1; D might be TRBD1 (5 bases). The end of the DNA aligns better with TRBJ2-7, so the J call may be wrong. Germline V gene sequence: CDR1 MRHNA, CDR2 SNTAGT. The CDR3 sequence is 15 residues long. The CDR3 reads CASSEGRARYNEQYF. As DNA, the CDR3 is TGTGCCAGCAGTGAGGGCAGGGCGCGGTACAATGAGCAGTACTTC.